This entry is about one T cell receptor beta chain. This clonotype was recorded a few times. The antigen it binds to is not known. The input lacks base qualities; no much larger clone sits a single base away. The data derive from a study of patients and donors after allogeneic stem cell transplantation (dated by TCRdb to about 2020). V loses 5 bases, J loses 5 bases, and the germline ends lie 12 bases apart. The CDR3, from cysteine to phenylalanine, totals 12 residues. Just the 36-base CDR3 DNA is kept, in frame starting at base 1. The germline V gene yields SQVTM for CDR1 and ANQGSEA for CDR2. The library was made by RT-PCR. The data were produced on a NextSeq 550. The public reads were reanalyzed by TCRdb: fastp trimming at Q25, MiXCR alignment, in-frame beta chains only. One record per CDR3 amino acid sequence lists the most common genes and DNA. This sample holds about 74,000 distinct CDR3 sequences; 26% were observed only once. The top ten clones comprise roughly 29% of the sample.

This TCR was sampled from a human donor who was either an allogeneic HSCT recipient or a stem cell or donor lymphocyte infusion donor (not recorded which). It is not recorded whose cells these are; they may come from a transplant donor. Here the chain combines TRBV29-1 and TRBJ1-1; the D gene cannot be resolved reliably. Source material: blood, either unsorted or a sorted T cell fraction (not recorded which). The CDR3 protein: CSVKEGGTEAFF. DNA sequence: TGCAGCGTTAAGGAAGGAGGGACTGAAGCTTTCTTT.